Given below is one TCR beta chain in context. In germline, CDR1 is SGHDN, CDR2 FVKESK. This CDR3 region has 14 residues. The V segment lost 3 bases and the J segment 4 bases; nucleotides outside the gene matches: 3. This record comes from a study of blood T cell repertoires in COVID-19. At the level of the study: Italy, Spain and the United States were the sources of the convalescent and acute COVID-19 samples. Nucleic acid was either cDNA or gDNA, and it came from T cells, B-cell-depleted T cells, or PBMCs.

In the source study's methods: Estimation of nucleated cell counts relied on the amplification of reference gene primers. Sequencing used immunoSEQ multiplex PCR; TCRdb keeps in-frame clones, though not all of them. Clone size and the V and J calls come from that table; the DNA yielded D and trimming. The sample has approximately 210,000 clones; roughly 90% are singletons. The chain recombines TRBV14 with TRBJ1-1, with TRBD1 matching 9 bases. The sample consisted of peripheral blood. The TCR sequence derives from a woman aged 40 to 50 with acute or convalescent COVID-19. The CDR3 DNA sequence: TGTGCCAGCAGCCATAGGACAGGGGCCACTGAAGCTTTCTTT. Its protein product is CASSHRTGATEAFF.